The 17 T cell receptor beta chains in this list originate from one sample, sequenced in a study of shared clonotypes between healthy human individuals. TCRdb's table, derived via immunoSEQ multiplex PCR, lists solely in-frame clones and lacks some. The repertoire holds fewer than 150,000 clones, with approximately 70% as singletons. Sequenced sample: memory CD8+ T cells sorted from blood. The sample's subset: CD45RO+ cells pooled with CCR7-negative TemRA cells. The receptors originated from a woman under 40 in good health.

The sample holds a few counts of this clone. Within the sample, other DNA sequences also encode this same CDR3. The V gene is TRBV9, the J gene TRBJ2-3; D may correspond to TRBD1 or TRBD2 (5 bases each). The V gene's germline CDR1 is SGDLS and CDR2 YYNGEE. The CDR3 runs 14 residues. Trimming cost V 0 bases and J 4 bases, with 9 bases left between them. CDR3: CASSVGGAADTQYF. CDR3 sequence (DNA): TGTGCCAGCAGCGTAGGAGGGGCGGCAGATACGCAGTATTTT.

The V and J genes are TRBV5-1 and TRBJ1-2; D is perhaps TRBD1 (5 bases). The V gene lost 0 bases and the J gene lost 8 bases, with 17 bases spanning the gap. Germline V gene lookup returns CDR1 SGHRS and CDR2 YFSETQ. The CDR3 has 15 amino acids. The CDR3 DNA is TGCGCCAGCAGCTTGGATGTGGAAGGGGCAGGAGGCTACACCTTC. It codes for CASSLDVEGAGGYTF. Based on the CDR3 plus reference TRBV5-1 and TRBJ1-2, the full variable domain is KAGVTQTPRYLIKTRGQQVTLSCSPISGHRSVSWYQQTPGQGLQFLFEYFSETQRNKGNFPGRFSGRQFSNSRSEMNVSTLELGDSALYLCASSLDVEGAGGYTFGSGTRLTVV.

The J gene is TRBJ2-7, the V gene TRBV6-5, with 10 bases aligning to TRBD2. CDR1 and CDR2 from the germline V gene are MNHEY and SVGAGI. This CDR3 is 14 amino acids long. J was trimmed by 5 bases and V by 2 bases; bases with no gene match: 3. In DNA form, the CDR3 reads TGTGCCAGCAGTTACCAGCGGGAGGGCAACGAGCAGTACTTC. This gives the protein CASSYQREGNEQYF.

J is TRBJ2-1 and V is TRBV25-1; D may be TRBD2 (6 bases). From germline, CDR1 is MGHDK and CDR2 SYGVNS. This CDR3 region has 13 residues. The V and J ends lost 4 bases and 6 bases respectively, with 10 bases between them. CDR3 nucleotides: TGTGCCAGCAGTGGACTAGATCTCAATGAGCAGTTCTTC. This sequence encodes CASSGLDLNEQFF.

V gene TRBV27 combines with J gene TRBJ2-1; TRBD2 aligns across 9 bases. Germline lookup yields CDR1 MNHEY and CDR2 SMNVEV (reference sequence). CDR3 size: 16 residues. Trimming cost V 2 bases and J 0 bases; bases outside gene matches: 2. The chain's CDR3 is CASSLLAGFSYNEQFF. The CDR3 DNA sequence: TGTGCCAGCAGTTTACTAGCGGGGTTCTCCTACAATGAGCAGTTCTTC.

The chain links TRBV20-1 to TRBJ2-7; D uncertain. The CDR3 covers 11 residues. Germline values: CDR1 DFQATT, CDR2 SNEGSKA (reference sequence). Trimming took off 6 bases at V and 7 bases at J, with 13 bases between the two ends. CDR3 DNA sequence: TGCAGTGCAACTAAATACCAAGAGCAGTACTTC. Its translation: CSATKYQEQYF.

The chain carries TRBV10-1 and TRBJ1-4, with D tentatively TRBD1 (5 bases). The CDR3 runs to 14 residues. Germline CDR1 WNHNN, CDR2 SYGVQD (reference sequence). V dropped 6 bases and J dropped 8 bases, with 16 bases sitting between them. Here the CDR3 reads CASRPGTGGEKLFF. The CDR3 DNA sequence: TGCGCCAGCAGGCCCGGGACGGGAGGGGAAAAACTGTTTTTT.

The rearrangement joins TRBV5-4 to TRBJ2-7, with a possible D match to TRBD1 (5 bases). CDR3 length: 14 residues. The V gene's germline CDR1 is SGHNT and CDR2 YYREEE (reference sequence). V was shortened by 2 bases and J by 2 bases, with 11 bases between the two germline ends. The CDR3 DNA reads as TGTGCCAGCAGCTTTTGGGGCGGCACCTACGAGCAGTACTTC. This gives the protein CASSFWGGTYEQYF.

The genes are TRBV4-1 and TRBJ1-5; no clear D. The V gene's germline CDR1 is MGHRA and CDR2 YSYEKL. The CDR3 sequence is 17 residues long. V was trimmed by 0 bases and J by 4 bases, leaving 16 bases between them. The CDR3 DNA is TGCGCCAGCAGCCAAGATATGAGTGGGCTGAAGAATCAGCCCCAGCATTTT. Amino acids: CASSQDMSGLKNQPQHF.

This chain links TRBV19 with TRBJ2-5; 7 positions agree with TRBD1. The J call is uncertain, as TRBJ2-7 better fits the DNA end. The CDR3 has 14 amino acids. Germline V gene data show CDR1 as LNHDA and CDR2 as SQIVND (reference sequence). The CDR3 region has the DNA TGTGCCAGTAGTAGGGACAGAGAACCCTACGAGCAGTACTTC. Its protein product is CASSRDREPYEQYF.

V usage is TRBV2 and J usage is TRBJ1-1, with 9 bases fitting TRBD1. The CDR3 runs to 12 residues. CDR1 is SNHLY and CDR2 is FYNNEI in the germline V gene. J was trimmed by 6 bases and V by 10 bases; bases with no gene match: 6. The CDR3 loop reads CAKIRDRAEAFF. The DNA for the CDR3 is TGTGCCAAAATCCGGGACAGGGCTGAAGCTTTCTTT. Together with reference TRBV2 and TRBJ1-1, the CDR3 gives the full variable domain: EPEVTQTPSHQVTQMGQEVILRCVPISNHLYFYWYRQILGQKVEFLVSFYNNEISEKSEIFDDQFSVERPDGSNFTLKIRSTKLEDSAMYFCAKIRDRAEAFFGQGTRLTVV.

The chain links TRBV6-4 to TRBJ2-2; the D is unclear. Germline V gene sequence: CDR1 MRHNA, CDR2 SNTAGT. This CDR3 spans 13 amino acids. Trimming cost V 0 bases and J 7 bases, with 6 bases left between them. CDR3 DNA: TGTGCCAGCAGTGACTCGTCGGTCGGGGAGCTGTTTTTT. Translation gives CASSDSSVGELFF.

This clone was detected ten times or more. The CDR3 protein is CASSEQGASSYEQYF. In nucleotides, the CDR3 is TGTGCCAGCAGTGAACAGGGGGCCAGCTCTTACGAGCAGTACTTC. This chain connects TRBV6-4 to TRBJ2-7; 9 bases are a match to TRBD1. The CDR3 totals 15 residues. The germline gives CDR1 MRHNA, CDR2 SNTAGT. V lost 3 bases and J lost 4; bases outside the gene matches: 7.

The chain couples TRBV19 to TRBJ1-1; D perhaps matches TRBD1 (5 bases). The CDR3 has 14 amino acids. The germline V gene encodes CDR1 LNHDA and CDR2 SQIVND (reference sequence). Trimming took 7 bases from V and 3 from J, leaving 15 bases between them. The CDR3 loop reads CASKIWGGDTEAFF. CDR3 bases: TGTGCCAGTAAAATTTGGGGAGGGGACACTGAAGCTTTCTTT.

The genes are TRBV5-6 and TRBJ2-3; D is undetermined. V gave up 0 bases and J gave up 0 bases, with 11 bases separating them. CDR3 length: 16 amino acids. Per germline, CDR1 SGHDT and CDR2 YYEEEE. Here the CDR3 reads CASSLDQRQSTDTQYF. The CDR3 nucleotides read TGTGCCAGCAGCTTGGACCAGCGCCAAAGCACAGATACGCAGTATTTT.

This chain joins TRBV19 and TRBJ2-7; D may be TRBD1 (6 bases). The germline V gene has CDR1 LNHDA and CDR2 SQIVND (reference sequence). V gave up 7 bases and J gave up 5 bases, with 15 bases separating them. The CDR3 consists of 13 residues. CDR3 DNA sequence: TGTGCCAGTACCCCGGCCGGACAGAACGAGCAGTACTTC. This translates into CASTPAGQNEQYF.

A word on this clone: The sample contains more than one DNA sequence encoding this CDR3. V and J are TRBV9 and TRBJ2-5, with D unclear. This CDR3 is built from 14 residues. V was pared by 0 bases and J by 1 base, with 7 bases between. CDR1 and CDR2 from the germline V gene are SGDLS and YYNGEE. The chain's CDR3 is CASSVAGSQETQYF. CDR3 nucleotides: TGTGCCAGCAGCGTAGCAGGCAGCCAAGAGACCCAGTACTTC.